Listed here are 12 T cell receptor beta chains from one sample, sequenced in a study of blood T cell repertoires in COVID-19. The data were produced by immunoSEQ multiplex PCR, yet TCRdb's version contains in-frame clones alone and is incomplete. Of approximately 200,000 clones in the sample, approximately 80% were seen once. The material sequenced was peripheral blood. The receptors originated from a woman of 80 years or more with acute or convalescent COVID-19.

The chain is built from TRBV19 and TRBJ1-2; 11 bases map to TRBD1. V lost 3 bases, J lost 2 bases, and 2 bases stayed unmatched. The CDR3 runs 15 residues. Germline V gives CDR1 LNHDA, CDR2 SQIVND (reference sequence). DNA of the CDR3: TGTGCCAGTAGTATGGGGGACAGGGGGAACTATGGCTACACCTTC. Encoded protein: CASSMGDRGNYGYTF.

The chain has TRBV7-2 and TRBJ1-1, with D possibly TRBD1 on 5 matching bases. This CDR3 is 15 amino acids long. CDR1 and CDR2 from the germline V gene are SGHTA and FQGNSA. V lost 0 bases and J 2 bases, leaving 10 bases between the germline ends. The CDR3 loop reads CASSLAAGTNTEAFF. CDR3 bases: TGTGCCAGCAGCTTAGCGGCGGGGACTAACACTGAAGCTTTCTTT.

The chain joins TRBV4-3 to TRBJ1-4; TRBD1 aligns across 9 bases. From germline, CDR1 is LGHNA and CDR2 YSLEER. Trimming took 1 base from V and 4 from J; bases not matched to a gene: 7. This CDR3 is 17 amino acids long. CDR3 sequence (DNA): TGCGCCAGCAGCCAAGGTCCCGGGACAGGGAATAATGAAAAACTGTTTTTT. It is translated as CASSQGPGTGNNEKLFF.

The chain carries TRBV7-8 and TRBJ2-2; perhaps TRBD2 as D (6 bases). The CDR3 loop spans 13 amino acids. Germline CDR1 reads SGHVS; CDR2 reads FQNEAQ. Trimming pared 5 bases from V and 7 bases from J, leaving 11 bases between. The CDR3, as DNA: TGTGCCAGCAGCCGGGGGACTTACGGGGAGCTGTTTTTT. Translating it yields CASSRGTYGELFF.

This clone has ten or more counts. The CDR3 sequence: CASSQDNPDQPQHF. The CDR3 coding sequence is TGTGCCAGCAGCCAAGATAATCCGGATCAGCCCCAGCATTTT. The rearrangement uses TRBV4-2 and TRBJ1-5; no clear D gene. V shed 0 bases and J shed 5 bases, with 8 bases lying between them. The CDR3 loop spans 14 amino acids. CDR1 is LGHNA, CDR2 YNFKEQ, per germline.

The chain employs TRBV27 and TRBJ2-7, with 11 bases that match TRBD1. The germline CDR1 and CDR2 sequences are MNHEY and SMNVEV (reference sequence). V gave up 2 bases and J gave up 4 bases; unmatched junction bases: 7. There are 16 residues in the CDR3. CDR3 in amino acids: CASSLVGTGGLYEQYF. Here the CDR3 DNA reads TGTGCCAGCAGTTTAGTAGGGACAGGGGGTCTTTACGAGCAGTACTTC.

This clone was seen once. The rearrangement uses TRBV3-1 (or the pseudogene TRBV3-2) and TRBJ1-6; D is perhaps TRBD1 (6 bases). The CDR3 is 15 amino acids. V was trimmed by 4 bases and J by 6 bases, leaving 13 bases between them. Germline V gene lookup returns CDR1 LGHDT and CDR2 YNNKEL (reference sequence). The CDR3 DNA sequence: TGTGCCAGCAGCCCCGGACAGCGGATTAATTCACCCCTCCACTTT. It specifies CASSPGQRINSPLHF.

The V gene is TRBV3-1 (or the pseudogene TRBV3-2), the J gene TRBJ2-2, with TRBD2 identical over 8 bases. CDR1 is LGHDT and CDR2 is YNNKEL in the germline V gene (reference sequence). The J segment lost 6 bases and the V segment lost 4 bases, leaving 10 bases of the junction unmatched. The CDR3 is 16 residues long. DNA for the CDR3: TGTGCCAGCAGCCCTCCGGGACTAGACACAGCCGGGGAGCTGTTTTTT. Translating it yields CASSPPGLDTAGELFF.

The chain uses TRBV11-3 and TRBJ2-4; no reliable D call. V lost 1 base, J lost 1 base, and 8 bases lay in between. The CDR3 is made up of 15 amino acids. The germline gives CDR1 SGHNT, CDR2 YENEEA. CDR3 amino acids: CASSLGPGAKNIQYF. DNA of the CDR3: TGTGCCAGCAGCTTAGGCCCGGGTGCCAAAAACATTCAGTACTTC.

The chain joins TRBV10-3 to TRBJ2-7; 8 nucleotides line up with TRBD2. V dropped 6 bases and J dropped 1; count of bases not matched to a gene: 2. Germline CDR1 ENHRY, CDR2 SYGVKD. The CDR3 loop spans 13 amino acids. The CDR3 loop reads CAIRPSGSYEQYF. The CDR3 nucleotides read TGTGCCATCAGGCCTAGCGGGTCCTACGAGCAGTACTTC.

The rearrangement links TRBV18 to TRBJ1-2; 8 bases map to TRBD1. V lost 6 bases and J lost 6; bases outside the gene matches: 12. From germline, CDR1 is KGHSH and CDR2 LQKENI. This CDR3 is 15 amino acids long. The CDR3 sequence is CASSQTTTGVDGYTF. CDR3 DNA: TGTGCCAGCTCCCAGACAACGACAGGGGTTGATGGCTACACCTTC.

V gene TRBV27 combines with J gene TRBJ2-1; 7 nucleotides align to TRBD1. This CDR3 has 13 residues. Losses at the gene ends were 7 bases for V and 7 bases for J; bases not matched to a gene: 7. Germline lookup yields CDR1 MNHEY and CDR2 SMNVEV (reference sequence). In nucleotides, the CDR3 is TGTGCCAGCATCCTAGGGGGCACGAATGAGCAGTTCTTC. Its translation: CASILGGTNEQFF.